This TCR beta chain was found in a study of identical twins. Notes on the study in general: Out-of-frame alpha sequences common to twins exhibited a surplus of low generation probability. Memory repertoires showed no such pattern, whereas abundant cord blood beta clonotypes carried fewer insertions.

One entry per CDR3 protein results from TCRdb running MiXCR on the 5' RACE reads. The sample lists fewer than 550,000 distinct CDR3 sequences; about 13% were seen once. The CDR3 sequence is 15 residues long. Trimming left V 3 bases short and J 0 bases short, with 12 bases between. Germline CDR1 reads DFQATT; CDR2 reads SNEGSKA (reference sequence). This clonotype was observed many times. Antigen specificity is unknown. The data were also submitted as part of a second study, on yellow fever vaccine responses in identical twins. This second study notes: Reportedly, the T cell response mounted by twins to vaccine seemed partly convergent, partly personalized.

This sequence joins TRBV20-1 and TRBJ1-5; D remains unclear. Sequenced material: CD4+ T cells sorted from blood. The TCR was taken from a woman aged 18-29 years in good health. The CDR3 region has the DNA TGCAGTGCTAGGTCCCTTGGAAATAGCAATCAGCCCCAGCATTTT. Residues: CSARSLGNSNQPQHF.